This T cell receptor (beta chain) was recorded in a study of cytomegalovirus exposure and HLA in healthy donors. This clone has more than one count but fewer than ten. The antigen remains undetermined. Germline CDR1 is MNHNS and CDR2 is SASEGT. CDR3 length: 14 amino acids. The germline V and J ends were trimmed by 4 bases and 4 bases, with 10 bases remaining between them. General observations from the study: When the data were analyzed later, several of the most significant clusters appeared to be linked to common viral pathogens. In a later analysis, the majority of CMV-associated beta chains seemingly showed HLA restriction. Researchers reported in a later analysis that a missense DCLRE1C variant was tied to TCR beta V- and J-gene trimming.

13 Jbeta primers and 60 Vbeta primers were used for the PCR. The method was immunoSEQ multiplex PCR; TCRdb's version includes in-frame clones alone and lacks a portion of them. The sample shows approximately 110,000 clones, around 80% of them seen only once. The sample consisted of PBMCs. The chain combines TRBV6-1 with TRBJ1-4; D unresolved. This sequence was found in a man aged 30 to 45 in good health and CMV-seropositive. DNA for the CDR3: TGTGCCAGCAGTGTAGTTCTAAATAATGAAAAACTGTTTTTT. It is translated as CASSVVLNNEKLFF.